The 29 T cell receptor beta chains in this list originate from one sample, sequenced in a study of blood T cell repertoires in COVID-19. TCRdb's table, derived via immunoSEQ multiplex PCR, lists solely in-frame clones and lacks some. This table has about 430,000 clones, roughly 84% appearing once. Sequencing was performed on PBMCs or T cells enriched from blood (not recorded which). Source of these receptors: a woman under 30 who had been exposed to COVID-19.

The chain couples TRBV28 to TRBJ1-1, with D hard to call. Germline loops: CDR1 MDHEN, CDR2 SYDVKM. The CDR3 covers 11 residues. V was trimmed by 6 bases and J by 3 bases, leaving 5 bases between them. The CDR3 DNA follows: TGTGCCAGCAGAGAGCACACTGAAGCTTTCTTT. Protein sequence: CASREHTEAFF.

CDR3 in amino acids: CASSFGGLPYEQYF. CDR3 DNA: TGCGCCAGCAGTTTTGGGGGCCTTCCCTACGAGCAGTACTTC. This chain connects TRBV4-1 to TRBJ2-7, with a weak D call TRBD1 (6 bases). Trimming pared 6 bases from V and 2 bases from J, leaving 14 bases between. The CDR3 totals 14 residues. Germline-derived CDR1 and CDR2 are MGHRA and YSYEKL.

The chain couples TRBV3-1 (or the pseudogene TRBV3-2) to TRBJ1-2; 8 bases are a match to TRBD1. Looked up from germline, CDR1 is LGHDT and CDR2 is YNNKEL (reference sequence). This CDR3 contains 13 residues. J gave up 5 bases and V 5 bases, and 4 bases lay outside the gene matches. CDR3 in DNA: TGTGCCAGCAGCTACGACAGGGGTTATGGCTACACCTTC. Translating gives CASSYDRGYGYTF.

CDR3 sequence reads: CATSREIQGEQFF. The CDR3 DNA follows: TGTGCCACCAGCAGAGAGATACAGGGTGAGCAGTTCTTC. The gene calls are TRBV15 and TRBJ2-1, with D tentatively TRBD1 (6 bases). Germline-derived CDR1 and CDR2 are LNHNV and YYDKDF (reference sequence). The V gene lost 0 bases and the J gene lost 9 bases, with 9 bases spanning the gap. This CDR3 has 13 residues.

V gene TRBV5-4 combines with J gene TRBJ1-2, with D tentatively TRBD1 (6 bases). Trimming shortened V by 1 base and J by 6 bases, and 10 bases separated the two germline ends. Germline-derived CDR1 and CDR2 are SGHNT and YYREEE (reference sequence). The CDR3 contains 13 residues. DNA of the CDR3: TGTGCCAGCAGCTTGACGGGGGGCGATGGCTACACCTTC. Encoded protein: CASSLTGGDGYTF.

The chain has TRBV29-1 and TRBJ2-3; 9 nucleotides align to TRBD2. The trim removed 4 bases at V and 4 bases at J, leaving 15 bases unmatched. This CDR3 contains 17 residues. CDR1 is SQVTM and CDR2 is ANQGSEA in the germline V gene. This chain's CDR3 is CSVALSGGRATADTQYF. The CDR3 region has the DNA TGCAGCGTTGCGCTGTCGGGCGGGAGGGCCACCGCAGATACGCAGTATTTT.

The rearrangement links TRBV4-1 to TRBJ2-7; the match to TRBD1 covers 8 bases. The trim removed 0 bases at V and 7 bases at J, leaving 8 bases unmatched. CDR1 and CDR2 from the germline V gene are MGHRA and YSYEKL. The CDR3 spans 15 residues. The CDR3, as DNA: TGCGCCAGCAGCCAAGAAGGGACAGGCCCGCGAGAGCAGTACTTC. This translates into CASSQEGTGPREQYF.

The chain uses TRBV7-3 and TRBJ1-6; no firm D call. Trimming pared 1 base from V and 10 bases from J, leaving 8 bases between. The CDR3 is 13 residues long. Germline V gives CDR1 SGHTA, CDR2 FQGTGA. The CDR3 protein is CASSLSENSPLHF. CDR3 in DNA: TGTGCCAGCAGCTTAAGCGAAAACTCACCCCTCCACTTT.

This chain connects TRBV6-5 to TRBJ1-5; 10 bases align to TRBD1. Germline CDR1 and CDR2: MNHEY and SVGAGI. The J segment lost 0 bases and the V segment lost 4 bases, leaving 3 bases of the junction unmatched. This CDR3 is 16 amino acids long. The CDR3 reads CASSSDRGHSNQPQHF. CDR3 in DNA: TGTGCCAGCAGTTCCGACAGGGGGCATAGCAATCAGCCCCAGCATTTT.

This clone was detected a few times. The chain carries TRBV27 and TRBJ1-6; 8 bases match TRBD1. The V gene end was trimmed by 3 bases and the J gene end by 7 bases; junction bases not matched to a gene: 8. The CDR3 runs 16 residues. Germline V lookup: CDR1 MNHEY, CDR2 SMNVEV (reference sequence). The CDR3 sequence: CASSLGQGAGNSPLHF. Written as DNA, the CDR3 is TGTGCCAGCAGTTTGGGGCAGGGGGCTGGGAATTCACCCCTCCACTTT.

V gene TRBV7-2 combines with J gene TRBJ1-2, with D maybe TRBD1 (5 bases). Deletions cut 0 bases from V and 5 bases from J, with 10 bases between. CDR1 and CDR2 (germline): SGHTA, FQGNSA. This CDR3 contains 14 residues. CDR3 bases: TGTGCCAGCAGCTTAGCGGCGACAGTATATGGCTACACCTTC. Protein sequence: CASSLAATVYGYTF.

This chain connects TRBV18 to TRBJ2-5; D uncertain. Trimming took 3 bases from V and 5 from J, leaving 7 bases between them. The germline CDR1 and CDR2 sequences are KGHSH and LQKENI. The CDR3 is 12 amino acids. The CDR3 DNA sequence: TGTGCCAGCTCACCCTTCCGGGAGACCCAGTACTTC. Amino acids: CASSPFRETQYF.

This sequence joins TRBV7-9 and TRBJ1-4, with 8 bases aligning to TRBD1. This CDR3 has 15 amino acids. Trimming took 6 bases from V and 8 from J; bases not matched to a gene: 11. Germline CDR1 and CDR2: SEHNR and FQNEAQ (reference sequence). The chain's CDR3 is CASSHPQGAQEKLFF. In nucleotides, the CDR3 is TGTGCCAGCAGTCATCCTCAGGGGGCGCAGGAAAAACTGTTTTTT.

The chain has TRBV5-4 and TRBJ2-7; 7 bases map to TRBD1. After removal of 2 bases from V and 1 base from J, the junction contained 6 bases not matched to a gene. Germline CDR1 SGHNT, CDR2 YYREEE (reference sequence). The CDR3 covers 15 residues. The CDR3: CASSLKQGNSYEQYF. CDR3 coding DNA: TGTGCCAGCAGCTTAAAACAGGGGAATTCCTACGAGCAGTACTTC. Combining the CDR3 with reference TRBV5-4 and TRBJ2-7 gives the whole variable domain ETGVTQSPTHLIKTRGQQVTLRCSSQSGHNTVSWYQQALGQGPQFIFQYYREEENGRGNFPPRFSGLQFPNYSSELNVNALELDDSALYLCASSLKQGNSYEQYFGPGTRLTVT.

Here the CDR3 DNA reads TGTGCCAGCAGCCTATACAGGGGGCGGGATACGCAGTATTTT. Protein product: CASSLYRGRDTQYF. The V call is TRBV7-2, the J call TRBJ2-3; 9 bases align to TRBD1. Germline values: CDR1 SGHTA, CDR2 FQGNSA. The CDR3 contains 14 residues. V shed 5 bases, J shed 6 bases, and the junction held 6 bases outside the gene matches.

The CDR3 here is CASSFRGRDGYTF. CDR3 in DNA: TGTGCCAGCAGTTTTAGGGGGAGAGATGGCTACACCTTC. The V call is TRBV27, the J call TRBJ1-2, with D perhaps TRBD1 (6 bases). This CDR3 has 13 amino acids. Trimming pared 3 bases from V and 6 bases from J, leaving 11 bases between. Per germline, CDR1 MNHEY and CDR2 SMNVEV (reference sequence).

V usage is TRBV12-3 or TRBV12-4 and J usage is TRBJ1-1; D uncertain. This CDR3 has 13 residues. Trimming removed 4 bases from V and 6 bases from J, with 12 bases in between. This CDR3 reads CASSSSPVPEAFF. The CDR3 DNA is TGTGCCAGCAGTTCCTCCCCGGTCCCTGAAGCTTTCTTT.

The V and J genes are TRBV12-3 or TRBV12-4 and TRBJ2-1, with D hard to call. Trimming took off 4 bases at V and 5 bases at J, with 9 bases between the two ends. CDR3 length equals 13 residues. CDR3 residues: CASSYYWDNEQFF. The CDR3 DNA is TGTGCCAGCAGTTACTACTGGGACAATGAGCAGTTCTTC.

The chain has TRBV6-5 and TRBJ2-7; 7 bases line up with TRBD1. The junction had 4 bases not matched to a gene; V was cut back by 5 bases and J by 6 bases. Germline V gene lookup returns CDR1 MNHEY and CDR2 SVGAGI. The length of the CDR3 is 12 residues. The CDR3 DNA reads as TGTGCCAGCAGTCAGACAGGGATCGAGCAGTACTTC. Amino acid sequence: CASSQTGIEQYF.

The chain is built from TRBV6-6 and TRBJ2-5; 8 bases map to TRBD2. The V and J ends lost 0 bases and 0 bases, in that order; junction bases with no gene match: 3. The germline V gene has CDR1 MNHNY and CDR2 SVGAGI (reference sequence). The CDR3 totals 16 residues. The CDR3 region has the DNA TGTGCCAGCAGTTACTCAAGCGGGGGCCACCAAGAGACCCAGTACTTC. It specifies CASSYSSGGHQETQYF.

This chain joins TRBV14 and TRBJ2-7; the D gene is possibly TRBD1 (5 bases). This CDR3 is 14 amino acids long. Per the germline V gene, CDR1 is SGHDN and CDR2 is FVKESK. V dropped 4 bases and J dropped 5 bases, with 15 bases sitting between them. Here the CDR3 reads CASSPYSRAHEQYF. CDR3 nucleotide sequence: TGTGCCAGCAGCCCATACAGCAGGGCTCACGAGCAGTACTTC.

This chain links TRBV25-1 with TRBJ2-7, with TRBD1 identical over 8 bases. This CDR3 has 14 residues. J was trimmed by 3 bases and V by 4 bases; bases with no gene match: 5. In germline, CDR1 is MGHDK, CDR2 SYGVNS. This chain's CDR3 is CASSAGQGNYEQYF. The CDR3 DNA is TGTGCCAGCAGTGCAGGACAGGGAAACTACGAGCAGTACTTC.

In its sample, this clone was seen once. The CDR3 here is CASSVGSGGLVQFF. DNA for the CDR3: TGTGCCAGCAGCGTAGGATCGGGAGGGCTGGTGCAGTTCTTC. The chain uses TRBV9 and TRBJ2-1; TRBD2 matches at 8 bases. CDR3 length equals 14 residues. Trimming at V came to 0 bases and at J to 12 bases, leaving 8 bases not matched to a gene. Germline V gene data show CDR1 as SGDLS and CDR2 as YYNGEE.

A single count supports this clone. Within the sample, other DNA sequences also encode this same CDR3. The chain links TRBV19 to TRBJ1-4; possibly TRBD1 for D (5 bases). V dropped 1 base and J dropped 0 bases, with 6 bases sitting between them. The CDR3 consists of 15 residues. The V gene's germline CDR1 is LNHDA and CDR2 SQIVND (reference sequence). The CDR3 here is CASSIGGATNEKLFF. In DNA, the CDR3 is TGTGCCAGTAGTATAGGGGGCGCAACTAATGAAAAACTGTTTTTT. The full variable domain, completed using reference TRBV19 and TRBJ1-4, is DGGITQSPKYLFRKEGQNVTLSCEQNLNHDAMYWYRQDPGQGLRLIYYSQIVNDFQKGDIAEGYSVSREKKESFPLTVTSAQKNPTAFYLCASSIGGATNEKLFFGSGTQLSVL.

The genes are TRBV28 and TRBJ2-1, with TRBD2 identical over 11 bases. The CDR3 runs 15 residues. Germline CDR1 MDHEN, CDR2 SYDVKM. With V trimmed by 5 bases and J by 4 bases, 4 bases remained unmatched. The chain's CDR3 is CASSQGLAEYNEQFF. Here the CDR3 DNA reads TGTGCCAGCAGTCAGGGACTAGCGGAATACAATGAGCAGTTCTTC.

The V and J genes are TRBV7-9 and TRBJ2-3, with 12 bases matching TRBD2. The germline V gene encodes CDR1 SEHNR and CDR2 FQNEAQ (reference sequence). With 1 base clipped from V and 3 bases from J, the junction kept 11 bases outside the gene matches. The CDR3 has 19 residues. The CDR3, as DNA: TGTGCCAGCAGCTTAGATCCCCTTACCGGGACTAGCGGGACAGATACGCAGTATTTT. As protein: CASSLDPLTGTSGTDTQYF.

The J gene is TRBJ2-5, the V gene TRBV5-4, with 8 bases matching TRBD2. The CDR3 sequence is 16 residues long. The germline V gene has CDR1 SGHNT and CDR2 YYREEE (reference sequence). J lost 4 bases, V lost 3 bases, and 11 bases had no gene match. CDR3 sequence: CASSSLEVREVETQYF. CDR3 nucleotides: TGTGCCAGCAGCTCGCTCGAGGTGCGGGAGGTAGAGACCCAGTACTTC.

This chain joins TRBV6-1 and TRBJ2-1, with 10 bases aligning to TRBD1. CDR1 and CDR2 (germline): MNHNS, SASEGT. The CDR3 extends over 16 amino acids. Losses at the gene ends were 3 bases for V and 2 bases for J; bases not matched to a gene: 4. DNA for the CDR3: TGTGCCAGCAGTGATTTCGGGACAGGGGCCTACAATGAGCAGTTCTTC. Translated, it gives CASSDFGTGAYNEQFF.

The chain is built from TRBV11-2 and TRBJ2-7; weak D call: TRBD1 (8 bases). The CDR3 sequence is 15 residues long. Trimming removed 5 bases at V and 4 bases at J, with 18 bases between. Germline V CDR1 and CDR2: SGHAT, FQNNGV. The chain's CDR3 is CASSPVTGDYYEQYF. DNA for the CDR3: TGTGCCAGCAGCCCCGTGACAGGGGACTATTACGAGCAGTACTTC.